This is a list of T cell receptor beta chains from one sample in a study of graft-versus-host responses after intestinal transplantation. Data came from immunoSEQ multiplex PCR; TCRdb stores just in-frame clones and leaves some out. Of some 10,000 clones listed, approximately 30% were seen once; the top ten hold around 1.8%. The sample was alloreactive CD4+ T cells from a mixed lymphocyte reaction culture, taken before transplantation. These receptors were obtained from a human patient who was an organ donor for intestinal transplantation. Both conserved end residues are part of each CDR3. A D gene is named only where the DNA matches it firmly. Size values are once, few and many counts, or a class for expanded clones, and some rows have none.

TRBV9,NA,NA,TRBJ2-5,TGTGCCAGCAGCCTGCAAGAGACCCAGTACTTC,CASSLQETQYF
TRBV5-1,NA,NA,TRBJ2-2,TGCGCCAGCAGCTTGGATCCGGTTGGTGTAGGGGCCGGGGAGCTGTTTTTT,CASSLDPVGVGAGELFF
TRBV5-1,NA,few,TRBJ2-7,TGCGCCAGCAGCTATGGGACTTCTACAAATTTGTGGTACGAGCAGTACTTC,CASSYGTSTNLWYEQYF
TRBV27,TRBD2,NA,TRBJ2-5,TGTGCCACACGAAGAGCGGGGGGTTTTTGGGAGACCCAGTACTTC,CATRRAGGFWETQYF
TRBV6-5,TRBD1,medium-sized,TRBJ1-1,TGTGCCAGCAGCGCGGACAGGGGGCTTGCTGAAGCTTTCTTT,CASSADRGLAEAFF
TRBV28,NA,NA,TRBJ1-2,TGTGCCAGCAGGTACAGGGTTTTAGAAGGCTACACCTTC,CASRYRVLEGYTF
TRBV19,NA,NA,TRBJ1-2,TGTGCCAGTACCACACGCGGGGGGCGGAACTATGGCTACACCTTC,CASTTRGGRNYGYTF
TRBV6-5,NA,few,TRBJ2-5,TGTGCCAGCAGTTATATGGCGGGATTCCAAGAGACCCAGTACTTC,CASSYMAGFQETQYF
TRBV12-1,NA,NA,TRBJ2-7,TGTGCCAGCAGCCTACCTTCTGGGACTTCGCTATCCTACGAGCAGTACTTC,CASSLPSGTSLSYEQYF
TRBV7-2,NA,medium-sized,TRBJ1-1,TGTGCCAGCAGCCCCTGGGCGGGGTGGAACACTGAAGCTTTCTTT,CASSPWAGWNTEAFF
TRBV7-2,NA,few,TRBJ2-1,TGTGCCAGCAGCTTAGTACAGGGAAGGAATGAGCAGTTCTTC,CASSLVQGRNEQFF
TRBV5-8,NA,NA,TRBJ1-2,TGTGCCAGCAGCTTGGCCTTCAGGACAGCGAACTATGGCTACACCTTC,CASSLAFRTANYGYTF
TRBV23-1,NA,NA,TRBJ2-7,TGCGCCAGCAGTCAATCGAGGCTCTACGAGCAGTACTTC,CASSQSRLYEQYF
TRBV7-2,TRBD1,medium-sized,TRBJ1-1,TGTGCCAGCAGCTCCACAGGGGGGAGGACTGAAGCTTTCTTT,CASSSTGGRTEAFF
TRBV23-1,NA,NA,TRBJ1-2,TGCGCCAGCAGTCAAGTGGAGGCAGAAGACTATGGCTACACCTTC,CASSQVEAEDYGYTF
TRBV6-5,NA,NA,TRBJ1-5,TGTGCCAGCAGAACTCACAGGGCTCATCAGCCCCAGCATTTT,CASRTHRAHQPQHF
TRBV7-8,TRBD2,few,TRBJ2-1,TGTGCCAGCAGCTGGATCCTAGCGGGGGAGCAGTTCTTC,CASSWILAGEQFF
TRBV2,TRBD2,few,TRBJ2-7,TGTGCCAGCACCGGGGCGGGGGGAAGGGGCTTCGAGCAGTACTTC,CASTGAGGRGFEQYF
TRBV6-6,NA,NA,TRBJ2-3,TGTGCCAGCAGGGGGACTGTTCTTGCGCAGTATTTT,CASRGTVLAQYF
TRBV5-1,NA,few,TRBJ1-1,TGCGCCAGCAGCTTGATTTTAGGGGACACTGAAGCTTTCTTT,CASSLILGDTEAFF
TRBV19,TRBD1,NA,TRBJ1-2,TGTGCCAGTAGTCGGACAGGGGTTATTGGCTACACCTTC,CASSRTGVIGYTF
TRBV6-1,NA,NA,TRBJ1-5,TGTGCCAGCAGGGATTTTGGCGGTGATCAGCCCCAGCATTTT,CASRDFGGDQPQHF
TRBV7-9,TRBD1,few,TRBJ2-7,TGTGCCAGCAGCGCAAATTCCGGGACAGGGGGTGGCGAGCAGTACTTC,CASSANSGTGGGEQYF
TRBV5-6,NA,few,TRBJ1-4,TGTGCCAGCAGCGCGGGGGTCTGGAATGAAAAACTGTTTTTT,CASSAGVWNEKLFF
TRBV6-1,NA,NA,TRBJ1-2,TGTGCCAGCAGGGCTAGGGGGGGGAAAAACTATGGCTACACCTTC,CASRARGGKNYGYTF
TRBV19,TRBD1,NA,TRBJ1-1,TGTGCCAGTAGCGCGGACAGGGGTCGGCACACTGAAGCTTTCTTT,CASSADRGRHTEAFF
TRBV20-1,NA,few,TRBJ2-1,TGCAGTGCTAGTTGGGGGGATGAGCAGTTCTTC,CSASWGDEQFF
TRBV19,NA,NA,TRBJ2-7,TGTGCCAGTAGTAACAGGAACAGGGCCTACGAGCAGTACTTC,CASSNRNRAYEQYF
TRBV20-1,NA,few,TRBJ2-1,TGCAGTGCGAAAACGGTCGTGGAGCAGTTCTTC,CSAKTVVEQFF
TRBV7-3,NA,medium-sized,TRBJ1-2,TGTGCCAGCAGCTTAGAGGGAGGTCCTTATGGCTACACCTTC,CASSLEGGPYGYTF
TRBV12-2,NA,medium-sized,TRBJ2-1,NA,CASRLAVAGGSYNEQFF
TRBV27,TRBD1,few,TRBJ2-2,TGTGCCAGCAGTCGACAGGGGAACACCGGGGAGCTGTTTTTT,CASSRQGNTGELFF
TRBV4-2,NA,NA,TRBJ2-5,TGTGCCAGCAGCCAAGAAGGGGCTCAAGAGACCCAGTACTTC,CASSQEGAQETQYF
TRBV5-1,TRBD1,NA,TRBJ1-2,TGCGCCAGCAGCAGGGACAGGGGGCTAAGGGGCTACACCTTC,CASSRDRGLRGYTF
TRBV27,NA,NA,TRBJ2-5,TGTGCCAGCAGTTCCAGTGACTCCCAAGAGACCCAGTACTTC,CASSSSDSQETQYF
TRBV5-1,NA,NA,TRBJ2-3,TGCGCCAGCAGCTTGGCCTTTGGGACTCCCGGTATAGATACGCAGTATTTT,CASSLAFGTPGIDTQYF
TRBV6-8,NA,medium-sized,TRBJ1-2,TGTGCCAGCAAGTACAGGGATACAGAACGCTACACCTTC,CASKYRDTERYTF
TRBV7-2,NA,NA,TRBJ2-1,TGTGCCAGCAGGACGAGAGGGGGGGCTTTCGTGCAGTTCTTC,CASRTRGGAFVQFF
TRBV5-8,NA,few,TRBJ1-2,TGTGCCAGCAGCTTGGTCTCTATAGGGGTTAACTATGGCTACACCTTC,CASSLVSIGVNYGYTF
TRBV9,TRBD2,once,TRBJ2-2,TGTGCCAGCAGCACGGGACTAGCGGGGGGAAGAACCGGGGAGCTGTTTTTT,CASSTGLAGGRTGELFF
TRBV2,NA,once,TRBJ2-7,TGTGCCCCCGGGGGAGAGCAGTACTTC,CAPGGEQYF
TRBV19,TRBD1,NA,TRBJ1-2,TGTGCCAGTACGGGACAGAGATATGGCTACACCTTC,CASTGQRYGYTF
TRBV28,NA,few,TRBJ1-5,TGTGCCAGCAACGTCTACAGCAAAGGCAATCAGCCCCAGCATTTT,CASNVYSKGNQPQHF
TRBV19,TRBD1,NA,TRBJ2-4,TGTGCCAGTAGTAGGGGCATTTGGGGACAGGGAAACATTCAGTACTTC,CASSRGIWGQGNIQYF
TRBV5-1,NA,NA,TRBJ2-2,TGCGCCAGCAGCGGGGGGACAGCTCTTGGTGTTTATAGCGGGGAGCTGTTTTTT,CASSGGTALGVYSGELFF